The 30 T cell receptor beta chains listed next were all sequenced from one sample in a study of preoperative IRX-2 immunotherapy in early breast cancer. Produced via immunoSEQ multiplex PCR; TCRdb's table is partial and in-frame only. This sample carries fewer than 40,000 clones, about 95% of them seen once, and the ten largest clones take 6.4%. Treatment noted: preoperative locoregional IRX-2 cytokine immunotherapy. Sample collection was performed from a patient treated with IRX-2 immunotherapy. Receptors were obtained from a human donor with breast cancer.

About this clone: At one of its ends the junction is not consistent with the germline gene, which may arise from a read error. The J gene is TRBJ2-1, the V gene TRBV7-7; D unclear. Germline V lookup: CDR1 SSHAT, CDR2 FNYEAQ (reference sequence). The length of the CDR3 is 18 residues. The CDR3 sequence: CASSLTASSTRSYNEQFF. CDR3 nucleotides: TGTGCTAGCAGCTTGACGGCTTCCAGTACAAGATCATACAATGAGCAGTTCTTC.

CDR3 protein: CASSRQGYEQYF. The CDR3 nucleotides are TGTGCCAGTAGTAGACAGGGATACGAGCAGTACTTC. The rearrangement uses TRBV19 and TRBJ2-7; 7 bases are shared with TRBD1. The CDR3 extends over 12 amino acids. Germline trimming cut 4 bases from V and 4 bases from J; bases unmatched to any gene: 1. Germline V gene lookup returns CDR1 LNHDA and CDR2 SQIVND (reference sequence).

This rearrangement joins TRBV19 to TRBJ2-7; D possibly uses TRBD1 or TRBD2 (5 bases each). V was clipped by 4 bases and J by 2 bases, with 15 bases between them. This CDR3 region has 15 residues. Germline CDR1 and CDR2: LNHDA and SQIVND (reference sequence). The CDR3 spells CASSTSGSTAYEQYF. DNA for the CDR3: TGTGCCAGTAGTACCTCAGGGAGCACGGCCTACGAGCAGTACTTC.

Regarding this clone: A junction end diverges from the germline sequence, so it may reflect a read error. The chain is built from TRBV7-7 and TRBJ2-5; TRBD1 agrees at 7 bases. The germline V gene encodes CDR1 SSHAT and CDR2 FNYEAQ (reference sequence). This CDR3 comprises 16 residues. CDR3 bases: TGTGCTAGCAGCCCGGTCGTGACAGGGCCCCAAGAGACCCAGTACTTC. Translation: CASSPVVTGPQETQYF.

The table lists this clone with a count of one. This rearrangement joins TRBV7-3 to TRBJ1-1, with a weak D call TRBD1 (6 bases). Germline V CDR1 and CDR2: SGHTA, FQGTGA. The V end was cut by 5 bases, the J end by 5 bases, with 18 bases between. This CDR3 is 15 amino acids long. DNA of the CDR3: TGTGCCAGCAGCCCAAGCCGGGGGGCGAGTACTGAAGCTTTCTTT. This gives the protein CASSPSRGASTEAFF.

The chain links TRBV7-2 to TRBJ1-3; D ambiguous. Looked up from germline, CDR1 is SGHTA and CDR2 is FQGNSA. This CDR3 has 13 amino acids. Trimming pared 2 bases from V and 4 bases from J, leaving 6 bases between. The CDR3 reads CASSLSRGNTIYF. For the CDR3, the DNA is TGTGCCAGCAGCTTATCGAGAGGAAACACCATATATTTT. The entire variable domain, with the rest obtained from reference TRBV7-2 and TRBJ1-3, is as follows: GAGVSQSPSNKVTEKGKDVELRCDPISGHTALYWYRQSLGQGLEFLIYFQGNSAPDKSGLPSDRFSAERTGGSVSTLTIQRTQQEDSAVYLCASSLSRGNTIYFGEGSWLTVV.

V and J are TRBV6-1 and TRBJ2-4; TRBD2 aligns across 13 bases. The CDR3 length is 14 residues. The germline V gene has CDR1 MNHNS and CDR2 SASEGT. Trimming took 11 bases from V and 3 from J; bases not matched to a gene: 4. CDR3 sequence reads: CAGGTSGVKNIQYF. CDR3 nucleotide sequence: TGTGCCGGAGGGACTAGCGGGGTCAAAAACATTCAGTACTTC.

The chain uses TRBV30 and TRBJ1-2, with 8 bases lining up with TRBD1. Per germline, CDR1 GTSNPN and CDR2 SVGIG (reference sequence). J gave up 4 bases and V 0 bases, and 10 bases lay outside the gene matches. This CDR3 is built from 16 residues. CDR3 sequence (DNA): TGTGCCTGGAGTGTACAGTGGACAGGGAGTGTCTATGGCTACACCTTC. Protein product: CAWSVQWTGSVYGYTF.

The V and J genes are TRBV19 and TRBJ2-7; 15 nucleotides line up with TRBD2. There are 15 residues in the CDR3. CDR1 is LNHDA, CDR2 SQIVND, per germline (reference sequence). The V and J ends lost 5 bases and 4 bases, in that order; junction bases with no gene match: 3. The CDR3 nucleotides are TGTGCCAGTAGTGTGGGGACTAGCGGGAGGTACGAGCAGTACTTC. Its translation is CASSVGTSGRYEQYF. Full variable domain (missing parts from reference TRBV19 and TRBJ2-7): DGGITQSPKYLFRKEGQNVTLSCEQNLNHDAMYWYRQDPGQGLRLIYYSQIVNDFQKGDIAEGYSVSREKKESFPLTVTSAQKNPTAFYLCASSVGTSGRYEQYFGPGTRLTVT.

J is TRBJ2-1 and V is TRBV7-9; perhaps TRBD2 as D (6 bases). The V gene lost 2 bases and the J gene lost 6 bases, with 14 bases spanning the gap. CDR1 is SEHNR, CDR2 FQNEAQ, per germline (reference sequence). The CDR3 totals 15 residues. The CDR3 region is CASSLWGGATNEQFF. The DNA of the CDR3 is TGTGCCAGCAGCTTATGGGGAGGTGCTACCAATGAGCAGTTCTTC.

The chain is built from TRBV28 and TRBJ1-2; 8 bases are shared with TRBD1. CDR1 and CDR2 (germline): MDHEN, SYDVKM. The CDR3 consists of 13 residues. The V gene end was trimmed by 6 bases and the J gene end by 4 bases; junction bases not matched to a gene: 4. CDR3 nucleotide sequence: TGTGCCAGCAGGGTCGGACAGGGCTATGGCTACACCTTC. This codes for CASRVGQGYGYTF.

In this sample, this clone turned up once. The V call is TRBV11-3, the J call TRBJ2-7, with D unresolved. V gave up 0 bases and J gave up 6 bases, with 18 bases separating them. Germline CDR1 is SGHNT and CDR2 is YENEEA. The length of the CDR3 is 16 residues. This CDR3 is CASSLDPGSLDREQYF. CDR3 nucleotide sequence: TGTGCCAGCAGCTTAGACCCGGGTAGCCTAGATCGCGAGCAGTACTTC.

The chain uses TRBV7-2 and TRBJ1-5; D gene unclear. CDR3 length: 13 residues. V lost 5 bases, J lost 5 bases, and 10 bases lay in between. Germline V gene sequence: CDR1 SGHTA, CDR2 FQGNSA. The CDR3 region is CASSVDIYQPQHF. CDR3 DNA sequence: TGTGCCAGCAGCGTAGACATATATCAGCCCCAGCATTTT. The variable domain in full, with the rest retrieved from reference TRBV7-2 and TRBJ1-5, is GAGVSQSPSNKVTEKGKDVELRCDPISGHTALYWYRQSLGQGLEFLIYFQGNSAPDKSGLPSDRFSAERTGGSVSTLTIQRTQQEDSAVYLCASSVDIYQPQHFGDGTRLSIL.

This chain connects TRBV15 to TRBJ2-1; the D call may be TRBD1 or TRBD2 (5 bases each). CDR3 size: 12 residues. Germline V gene lookup returns CDR1 LNHNV and CDR2 YYDKDF (reference sequence). V lost 5 bases and J lost 8, with 10 bases in between. The CDR3 DNA follows: TGTGCCACCAGCCACGAGGGGTATGAGCAGTTCTTC. Its translation: CATSHEGYEQFF.

V is TRBV2 and J is TRBJ1-1; 8 bases fit TRBD1. There are 14 residues in the CDR3. The junction had 3 bases not matched to a gene; V was cut back by 6 bases and J by 0 bases. Germline-derived CDR1 and CDR2 are SNHLY and FYNNEI. CDR3 amino acids: CASSRDRMNTEAFF. In nucleotides, the CDR3 is TGTGCCAGCAGCAGGGACAGGATGAACACTGAAGCTTTCTTT.

The chain recombines TRBV4-1 with TRBJ2-3, with TRBD2 matching over 14 bases. Trimming took 2 bases from V and 3 from J; bases not matched to a gene: 13. The CDR3 is made up of 20 amino acids. From germline, CDR1 is MGHRA and CDR2 YSYEKL. The CDR3 is CASSQRGSKGTSGSTDTQYF. The CDR3 nucleotides are TGCGCCAGCAGCCAAAGGGGGTCCAAAGGGACTAGCGGGAGTACAGATACGCAGTATTTT.

This clone was found a few times. The chain links TRBV6-6 to TRBJ1-5, with D unclear. Germline lookup yields CDR1 MNHNY and CDR2 SVGAGI (reference sequence). The CDR3 consists of 14 residues. Trimming took 7 bases from V and 2 from J, leaving 12 bases between them. As DNA, the CDR3 is TGTGCCAGCACGACCCGTCGGGGCAATCAGCCCCAGCATTTT. This translates into CASTTRRGNQPQHF.

The rearrangement uses TRBV7-6 and TRBJ1-4; D is undetermined. The CDR3 spans 16 residues. Trimming cost V 4 bases and J 3 bases, with 15 bases left between them. Germline V gene data show CDR1 as SGHVS and CDR2 as FNYEAQ. CDR3 sequence reads: CASSSNTPSANEKLFF. In nucleotides, the CDR3 is TGTGCCAGCAGCTCGAACACGCCGTCGGCTAATGAAAAACTGTTTTTT.

This clone was observed once. The chain couples TRBV18 to TRBJ2-7; tentative D call: TRBD1 (6 bases). This CDR3 region has 15 residues. CDR1 and CDR2 from the germline V gene are KGHSH and LQKENI. V shed 2 bases and J shed 4 bases, with 15 bases lying between them. CDR3 sequence (DNA): TGTGCCAGCTCACCATCAGGGACACGAGCTTACGAGCAGTACTTC. Translating gives CASSPSGTRAYEQYF.

The rearrangement links TRBV6-6 to TRBJ1-1, with 7 bases aligning to TRBD1. The length of the CDR3 is 14 residues. Germline V gives CDR1 MNHNY, CDR2 SVGAGI (reference sequence). The ends lost 8 bases at V and 0 bases at J; junction bases unmatched: 6. CDR3 coding DNA: TGTGCCAGCCTACCGGGACAGTTGAACACTGAAGCTTTCTTT. The encoded protein is CASLPGQLNTEAFF.

The chain links TRBV5-1 to TRBJ2-1; 10 positions agree with TRBD1. This CDR3 has 14 residues. Trimming cost V 7 bases and J 4 bases; bases outside gene matches: 5. Per germline, CDR1 SGHRS and CDR2 YFSETQ. The chain's CDR3 is CASGEGQGYNEQFF. For the CDR3, the DNA is TGCGCCAGCGGTGAGGGACAGGGGTACAATGAGCAGTTCTTC.

This chain connects TRBV9 to TRBJ1-2; no definite D call. The germline gives CDR1 SGDLS, CDR2 YYNGEE. The CDR3 is 13 amino acids. Trimming cost V 0 bases and J 2 bases, with 5 bases left between them. The CDR3 reads CASSVEGNYGYTF. CDR3 bases: TGTGCCAGCAGCGTAGAGGGAAACTATGGCTACACCTTC. The variable domain in full, completed from reference TRBV9 and TRBJ1-2, reads DSGVTQTPKHLITATGQRVTLRCSPRSGDLSVYWYQQSLDQGLQFLIQYYNGEERAKGNILERFSAQQFPDLHSELNLSSLELGDSALYFCASSVEGNYGYTFGSGTRLTVV.

The chain employs TRBV2 and TRBJ1-1; D unclear. V was cut by 7 bases and J by 6 bases, with 9 bases left in between. The CDR3 loop spans 11 amino acids. The V gene's germline CDR1 is SNHLY and CDR2 FYNNEI. The CDR3 sequence: CASMSNAEAFF. In nucleotides, the CDR3 is TGTGCCAGCATGAGCAACGCTGAAGCTTTCTTT.

The J gene is TRBJ2-5, the V gene TRBV27, with D perhaps matching TRBD1 or TRBD2 (5 bases each). Germline V lookup: CDR1 MNHEY, CDR2 SMNVEV (reference sequence). This CDR3 spans 12 amino acids. The V gene lost 5 bases and the J gene lost 4 bases, with 8 bases spanning the gap. The CDR3 coding sequence is TGTGCCAGCAGTCCAGGGAGAGAGACCCAGTACTTC. Encoded protein: CASSPGRETQYF.

This chain links TRBV5-5 with TRBJ1-1; 9 bases are shared with TRBD1. Looked up from germline, CDR1 is SGHKS and CDR2 is YYEKEE (reference sequence). V lost 4 bases and J lost 7; bases outside the gene matches: 11. CDR3 length: 15 amino acids. CDR3 in DNA: TGTGCCAGCAGCAAACGCACAGGGGGCGACGGTGAAGCTTTCTTT. This encodes CASSKRTGGDGEAFF. Full variable domain (missing parts from reference TRBV5-5 and TRBJ1-1): DAGVTQSPTHLIKTRGQQVTLRCSPISGHKSVSWYQQVLGQGPQFIFQYYEKEERGRGNFPDRFSARQFPNYSSELNVNALLLGDSALYLCASSKRTGGDGEAFFGQGTRLTVV.

The gene calls are TRBV6-1 and TRBJ1-1, with 9 bases that match TRBD1. CDR1 and CDR2 (germline): MNHNS, SASEGT. CDR3 size: 14 residues. V shed 8 bases and J 4 bases; nucleotides not matched to a gene: 8. The CDR3 DNA reads as TGTGCCAGCGGACGGGACAGGGATACCACTGAAGCTTTCTTT. Amino acid sequence: CASGRDRDTTEAFF.

The chain couples TRBV7-3 to TRBJ2-3; D is unclear. The CDR3 is 16 amino acids. Trimming shortened V by 2 bases and J by 7 bases, and 19 bases separated the two germline ends. Looked up from germline, CDR1 is SGHTA and CDR2 is FQGTGA. The CDR3 nucleotides read TGTGCCAGCAGCTTAGACCCTCGGTCGTCGGTATATACGCAGTATTTT. Amino acid sequence: CASSLDPRSSVYTQYF.

The rearrangement uses TRBV18 and TRBJ2-5; D remains unclear. Germline V lookup: CDR1 KGHSH, CDR2 LQKENI. The V and J ends lost 0 bases and 2 bases respectively, with 10 bases between them. The CDR3 is 15 amino acids. CDR3 sequence reads: CASSPPLGIQETQYF. In DNA form, the CDR3 reads TGTGCCAGCTCACCACCGTTAGGAATACAAGAGACCCAGTACTTC.

This clone was seen only once. This rearrangement joins TRBV19 to TRBJ2-4; the D gene is possibly TRBD2 (5 bases). The length of the CDR3 is 15 residues. V lost 7 bases to trimming and J lost 0 bases, with 13 bases between them. CDR1 and CDR2 from the germline V gene are LNHDA and SQIVND (reference sequence). This CDR3 is CASKKSEVAKNIQYF. The CDR3 bases are TGTGCCAGTAAAAAATCGGAGGTAGCCAAAAACATTCAGTACTTC.

The chain is built from TRBV14 and TRBJ1-3; 8 nucleotides agree with TRBD1. Trimming took 4 bases from V and 3 from J; bases not matched to a gene: 5. This CDR3 has 15 amino acids. The germline V gene encodes CDR1 SGHDN and CDR2 FVKESK. CDR3 DNA sequence: TGTGCCAGCAGCCCTCAGGGGGCTCGTGGAAACACCATATATTTT. The encoded protein is CASSPQGARGNTIYF.